This T cell receptor (beta chain) stems from a study of blood T cell repertoires in COVID-19 (dated by TCRdb to 2020 to 2021). Study-level background: Collaborator samples came from the United States, Italy and Spain and covered acute and convalescent phases of COVID-19. The prospective study material was composed of cDNA or gDNA derived from T cells, B-cell-depleted T cells, or PBMCs. Deeply sampled blood TCRbeta repertoires from subjects exposed to, actively infected with, or recovered from COVID-19 were included in the dataset. A freely available public database, intended as a resource for researchers studying the immune response to SARS-CoV-2, is where the repertoires were released. Samples were obtained from the ongoing ImmuneRACE study (first 160 participants) and from about 1,300 subjects provided by 6 global collaborators. A de-identified subject ID, COVID-19 status, age in years and sex were almost always included in the sample metadata. Where available, HLA class I and class II types were obtained from metadata supplied by the sample provider rather than from assay-based typing. General study outcomes and caveats: How much clinical and demographic metadata was included differed by source and by participant, and the metadata was provided uncurated.

TCRbeta CDR3 regions were amplified from genomic DNA by means of the immunoSEQ Assay, a bias-controlled multiplex PCR. Processing in the source paper ran as follows. Nucleated cell counts per sample were estimated from amplification of reference gene primers within the assay. To quantify the absolute abundance of each unique TCRbeta CDR3 rearrangement, sequence reads were collapsed and filtered. For each sample, productive Simpson clonality was calculated as the square root of Simpson's diversity index over productive rearrangements. In its TCRdb copy, this immuneACCESS table keeps in-frame sequences only and misses some clones. Where compared with another copy, unresolved V genes explain less than half of these, and the others have no known cause. V, J and clone size are taken as reported in that table, and D and trimming were inferred from the DNA itself. For this sample the table gives 250,000 to 300,000 clones, of which 85% to 90% were detected only once. In total, the top ten clones hold approximately 12% of the sample.

This clone was seen only a few times. There is no known antigen for this receptor. One base away there is no much larger clone; base qualities are not given. The CDR3 goes from the cysteine to the phenylalanine over 13 residues. The retained sequence is limited to the CDR3, 39 bases, with the frame set at the first base. The junction carries 7 bases between V and J, which are trimmed by 5 bases and 0 bases respectively. One collaborating source in Seattle enrolled patients while the patients were actively infected and followed the patients over time throughout the course of disease. Each collaborating institution followed its own protocols to collect whole blood in K2EDTA tubes. For TCRbeta analysis, collaborators shipped samples in one of three forms: frozen whole blood, isolated PBMCs, or DNA extracted from either of those sample types.

The TCR sequence derives from a woman aged 30 to 39 with COVID-19, enrolled during active disease. The V and J segments used are TRBV12-3 or TRBV12-4 and TRBJ2-5, with an unclear D gene assignment. Sequencing was done on a sample of peripheral blood. For the CDR3, the sequence is CASSTYYQETQYF. The DNA reads TGTGCCAGCAGTACCTATTACCAAGAGACCCAGTACTTC.